Sequencing of this TCR beta chain was carried out in a study of shared clonotypes between healthy human individuals. Study results and caveats: A reduction in generation probabilities was seen for non-shared clonotypes relative to those shared by all four donors. Blood alone was sampled, and tissue repertoires likely differ.

This clone is a singleton in its sample. Its antigen remains unknown. Germline V gene sequence: CDR1 SGHVS, CDR2 FNYEAQ. Unmatched junction bases numbered 5, after V lost 5 bases and J lost 1 base. CDR3 length: 14 residues. The assay ran at deep level. The sorted-subset replicate PCRs were given about 200 ng DNA, which is 30,000 to 35,000 T cell genomes. Data came from immunoSEQ multiplex PCR; TCRdb stores just in-frame clones and leaves some out. The sample holds roughly 1,600,000 clones, around 98.5% seen once. The TCR was taken from a man under 40 in good health. Input material: naive CD4+ T cells sorted from blood. Subset indicated: CD45RA+ positively selected. The chain uses TRBV7-6 and TRBJ2-7, with 7 bases fitting TRBD2. CDR3 nucleotides: TGTGCCAGCAGCATACTAGCGAGGTCCTACGAGCAGTACTTC. Its protein is CASSILARSYEQYF. Together with reference TRBV7-6 and TRBJ2-7, the CDR3 gives the full variable domain: GAGVSQSPRYKVTKRGQDVALRCDPISGHVSLYWYRQALGQGPEFLTYFNYEAQQDKSGLPNDRFSAERPEGSISTLTIQRTEQRDSAMYRCASSILARSYEQYFGPGTRLTVT.